Detailed here is one T cell receptor beta chain. Antigen unknown. The data are from a study of blood T cells in healthy people across ages. General observations from the study: There was a strong correlation between TCR beta diversity and naive T cell percentage.

CDR3 length equals 18 residues. The germline V gene encodes CDR1 LGHDT and CDR2 YNNKEL (reference sequence). Deletions cut 1 base from V and 5 bases from J, with 21 bases between. PCR was performed a second time for about 7 to 11 cycles using a sample-barcoded 5' primer and a J-beta primer mix. Each CDR3 protein gets one entry after TCRdb re-called the 5' RACE reads with MiXCR. Of about 1.6 million distinct CDR3 sequences listed, roughly 32% are singletons. This TCR came from a woman aged 30 to 39 in good health. J is TRBJ2-1 and V is TRBV3-1; maybe TRBD1 (5 bases). Sequencing input: blood. The CDR3 region has the DNA TGTGCCAGCAGCCAAGTATTGTCGTCAGGGTCGAAGCACAATGAGCAGTTCTTC. The encoded protein is CASSQVLSSGSKHNEQFF.